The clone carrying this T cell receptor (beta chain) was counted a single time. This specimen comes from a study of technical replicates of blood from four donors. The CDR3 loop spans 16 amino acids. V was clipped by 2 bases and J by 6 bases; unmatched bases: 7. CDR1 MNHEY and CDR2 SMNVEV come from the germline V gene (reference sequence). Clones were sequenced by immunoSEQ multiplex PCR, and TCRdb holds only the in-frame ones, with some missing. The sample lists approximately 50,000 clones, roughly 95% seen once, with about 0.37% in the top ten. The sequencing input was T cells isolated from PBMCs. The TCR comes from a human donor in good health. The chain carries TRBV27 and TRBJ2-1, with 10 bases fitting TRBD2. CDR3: CASSLDWIAGGNEQFF. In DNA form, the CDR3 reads TGTGCCAGCAGTTTAGATTGGATAGCGGGAGGCAATGAGCAGTTCTTC.